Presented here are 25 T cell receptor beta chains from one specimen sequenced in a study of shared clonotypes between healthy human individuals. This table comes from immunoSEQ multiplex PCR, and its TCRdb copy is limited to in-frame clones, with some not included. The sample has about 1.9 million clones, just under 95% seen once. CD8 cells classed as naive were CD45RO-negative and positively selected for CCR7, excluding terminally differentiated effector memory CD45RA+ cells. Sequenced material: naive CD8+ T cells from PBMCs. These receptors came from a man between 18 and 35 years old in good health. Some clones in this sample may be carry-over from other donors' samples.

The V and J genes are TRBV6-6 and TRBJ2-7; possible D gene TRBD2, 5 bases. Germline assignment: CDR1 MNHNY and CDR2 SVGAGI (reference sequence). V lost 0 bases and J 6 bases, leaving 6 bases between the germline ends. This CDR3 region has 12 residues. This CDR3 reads CASSYSEAEQYF. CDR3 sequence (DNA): TGTGCCAGCAGTTACTCGGAGGCCGAGCAGTACTTC.

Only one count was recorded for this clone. The CDR3 is CASSQPDRVETEAFF. The DNA for the CDR3 is TGTGCCAGCAGCCAACCGGACAGGGTCGAGACTGAAGCTTTCTTT. This chain links TRBV14 with TRBJ1-1, with 8 bases aligning to TRBD1. J lost 5 bases, V lost 2 bases, and 7 bases had no gene match. Per the germline V gene, CDR1 is SGHDN and CDR2 is FVKESK. The CDR3 runs to 15 residues.

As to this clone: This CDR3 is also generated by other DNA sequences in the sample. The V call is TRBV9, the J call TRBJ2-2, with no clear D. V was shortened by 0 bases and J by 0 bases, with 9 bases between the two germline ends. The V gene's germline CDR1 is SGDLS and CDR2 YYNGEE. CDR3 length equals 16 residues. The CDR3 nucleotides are TGTGCCAGCAGCGTAGGTGGCAGAACGAACACCGGGGAGCTGTTTTTT. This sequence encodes CASSVGGRTNTGELFF.

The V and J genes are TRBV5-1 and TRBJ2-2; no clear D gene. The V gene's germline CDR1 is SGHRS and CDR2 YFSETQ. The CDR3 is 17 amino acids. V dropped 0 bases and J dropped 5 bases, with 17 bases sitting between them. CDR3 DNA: TGCGCCAGCAGCTTGGGCGAAAATACAGCCTTAACCGGGGAGCTGTTTTTT. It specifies CASSLGENTALTGELFF. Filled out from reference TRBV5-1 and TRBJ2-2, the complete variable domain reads KAGVTQTPRYLIKTRGQQVTLSCSPISGHRSVSWYQQTPGQGLQFLFEYFSETQRNKGNFPGRFSGRQFSNSRSEMNVSTLELGDSALYLCASSLGENTALTGELFFGEGSRLTVL.

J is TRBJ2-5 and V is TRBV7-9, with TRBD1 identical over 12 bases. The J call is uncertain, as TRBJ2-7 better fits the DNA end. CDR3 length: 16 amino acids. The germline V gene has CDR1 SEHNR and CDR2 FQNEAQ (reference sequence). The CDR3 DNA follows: TGTGCCAGCAGCCCTCAAGGGACAGGGGGCAGCTACGAGCAGTACTTC. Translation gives CASSPQGTGGSYEQYF.

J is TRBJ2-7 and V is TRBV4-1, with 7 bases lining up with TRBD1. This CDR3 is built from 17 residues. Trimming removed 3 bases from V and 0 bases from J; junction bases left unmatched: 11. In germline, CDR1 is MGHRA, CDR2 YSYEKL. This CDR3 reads CASSHSAGTVFSYEQYF. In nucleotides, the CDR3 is TGCGCCAGCAGCCACAGCGCCGGGACAGTGTTCTCCTACGAGCAGTACTTC.

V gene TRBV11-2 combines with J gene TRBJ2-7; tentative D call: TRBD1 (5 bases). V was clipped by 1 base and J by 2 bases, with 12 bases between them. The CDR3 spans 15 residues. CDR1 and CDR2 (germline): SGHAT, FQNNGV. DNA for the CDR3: TGTGCCAGCAGCTTAGTGACCGGCAGGGCCTACGAGCAGTACTTC. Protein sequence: CASSLVTGRAYEQYF.

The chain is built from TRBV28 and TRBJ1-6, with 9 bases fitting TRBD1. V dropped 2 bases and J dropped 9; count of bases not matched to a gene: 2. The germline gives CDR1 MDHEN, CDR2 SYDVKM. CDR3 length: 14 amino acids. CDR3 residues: CASSLGTGLSPLHF. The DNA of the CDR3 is TGTGCCAGCAGTTTAGGGACAGGGCTTTCACCCCTCCACTTT.

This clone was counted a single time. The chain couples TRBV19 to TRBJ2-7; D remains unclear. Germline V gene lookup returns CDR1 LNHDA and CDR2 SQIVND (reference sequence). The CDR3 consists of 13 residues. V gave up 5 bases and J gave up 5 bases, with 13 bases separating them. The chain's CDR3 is CASSARRLDEQYF. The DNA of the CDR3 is TGTGCCAGTAGTGCCCGAAGACTGGACGAGCAGTACTTC.

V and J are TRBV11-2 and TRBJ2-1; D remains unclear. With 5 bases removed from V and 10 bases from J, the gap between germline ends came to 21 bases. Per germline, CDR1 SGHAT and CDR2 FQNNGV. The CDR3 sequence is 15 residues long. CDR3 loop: CASSTTGSPAWEQFF. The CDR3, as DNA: TGTGCCAGCAGCACCACCGGGTCCCCGGCGTGGGAGCAGTTCTTC. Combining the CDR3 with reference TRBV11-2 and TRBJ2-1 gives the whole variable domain EAGVAQSPRYKIIEKRQSVAFWCNPISGHATLYWYQQILGQGPKLLIQFQNNGVVDDSQLPKDRFSAERLKGVDSTLKIQPAKLEDSAVYLCASSTTGSPAWEQFFGPGTRLTVL.

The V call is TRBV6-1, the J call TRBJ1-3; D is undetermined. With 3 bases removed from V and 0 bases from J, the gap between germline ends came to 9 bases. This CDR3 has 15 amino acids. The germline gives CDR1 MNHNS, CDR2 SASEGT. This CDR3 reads CASSDVRSSGNTIYF. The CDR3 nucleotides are TGTGCCAGCAGTGACGTCAGGAGCTCTGGAAACACCATATATTTT.

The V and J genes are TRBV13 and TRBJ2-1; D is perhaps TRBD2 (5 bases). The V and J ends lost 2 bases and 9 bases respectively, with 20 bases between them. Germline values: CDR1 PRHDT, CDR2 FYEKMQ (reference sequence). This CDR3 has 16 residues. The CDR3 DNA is TGTGCCAGCAGCTTATGGGATACCGGCGGGTTGGTTGAGCAGTTCTTC. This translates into CASSLWDTGGLVEQFF.

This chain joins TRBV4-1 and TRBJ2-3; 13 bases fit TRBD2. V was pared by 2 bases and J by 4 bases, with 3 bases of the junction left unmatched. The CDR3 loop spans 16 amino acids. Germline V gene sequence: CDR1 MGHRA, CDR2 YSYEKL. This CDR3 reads CASSQTSGRAPDTQYF. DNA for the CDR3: TGCGCCAGCAGCCAAACTAGCGGGAGGGCCCCAGATACGCAGTATTTT.

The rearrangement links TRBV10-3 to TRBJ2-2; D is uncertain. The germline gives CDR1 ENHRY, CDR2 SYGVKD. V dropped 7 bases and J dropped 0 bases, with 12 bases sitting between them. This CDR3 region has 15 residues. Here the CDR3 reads CAIKPDGSNTGELFF. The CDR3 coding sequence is TGTGCCATCAAACCGGATGGGTCGAACACCGGGGAGCTGTTTTTT.

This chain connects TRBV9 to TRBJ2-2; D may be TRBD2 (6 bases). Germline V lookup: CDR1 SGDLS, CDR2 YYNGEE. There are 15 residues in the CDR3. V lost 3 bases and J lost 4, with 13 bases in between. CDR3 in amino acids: CASSAGARITGELFF. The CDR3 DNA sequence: TGTGCCAGCAGCGCGGGAGCCCGTATCACCGGGGAGCTGTTTTTT.

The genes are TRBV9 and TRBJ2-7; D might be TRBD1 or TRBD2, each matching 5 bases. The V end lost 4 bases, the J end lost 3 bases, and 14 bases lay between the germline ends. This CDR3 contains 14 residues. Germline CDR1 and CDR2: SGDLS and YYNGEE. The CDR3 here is CASSHRGENYEQYF. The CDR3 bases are TGTGCCAGCAGCCACCGGGGCGAGAACTACGAGCAGTACTTC.

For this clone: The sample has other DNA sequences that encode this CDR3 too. CDR3: CASSPTGGNEQFF. DNA for the CDR3: TGTGCCAGCAGTCCCACGGGTGGCAATGAGCAGTTCTTC. J is TRBJ2-1 and V is TRBV28; unclear D gene. V dropped 5 bases and J dropped 6 bases, with 11 bases sitting between them. Germline loops: CDR1 MDHEN, CDR2 SYDVKM. The CDR3 contains 13 residues.

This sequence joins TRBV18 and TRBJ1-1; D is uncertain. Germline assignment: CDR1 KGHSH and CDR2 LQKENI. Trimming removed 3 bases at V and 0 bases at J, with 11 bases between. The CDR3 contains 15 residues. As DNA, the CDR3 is TGTGCCAGCTCACCCCCGGCCATCCTGAACACTGAAGCTTTCTTT. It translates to CASSPPAILNTEAFF.

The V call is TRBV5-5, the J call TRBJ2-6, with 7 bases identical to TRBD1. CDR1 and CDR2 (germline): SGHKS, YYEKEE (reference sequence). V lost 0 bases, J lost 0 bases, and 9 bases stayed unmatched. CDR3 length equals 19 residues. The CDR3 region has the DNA TGTGCCAGCAGCTTGGGGGGACAGAAAGCAGCCTCTGGGGCCAACGTCCTGACTTTC. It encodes CASSLGGQKAASGANVLTF.

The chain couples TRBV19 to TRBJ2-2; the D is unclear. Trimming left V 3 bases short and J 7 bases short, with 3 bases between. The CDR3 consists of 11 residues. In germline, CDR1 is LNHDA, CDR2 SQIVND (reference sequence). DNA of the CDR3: TGTGCCAGTAGTATGGGCGGGGAGCTGTTTTTT. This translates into CASSMGGELFF.

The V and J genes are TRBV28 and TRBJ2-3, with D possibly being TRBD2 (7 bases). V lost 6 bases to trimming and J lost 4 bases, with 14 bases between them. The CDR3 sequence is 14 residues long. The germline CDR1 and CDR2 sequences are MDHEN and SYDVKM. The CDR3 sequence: CASSPWGGSDTQYF. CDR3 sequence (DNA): TGTGCCAGCAGCCCATGGGGGGGCTCAGATACGCAGTATTTT.

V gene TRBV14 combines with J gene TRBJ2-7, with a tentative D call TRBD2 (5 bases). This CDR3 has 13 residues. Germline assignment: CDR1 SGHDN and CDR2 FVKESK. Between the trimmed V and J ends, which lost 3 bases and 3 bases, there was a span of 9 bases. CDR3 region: CASSQVGVYEQYF. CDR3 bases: TGTGCCAGCAGCCAGGTGGGAGTCTACGAGCAGTACTTC.

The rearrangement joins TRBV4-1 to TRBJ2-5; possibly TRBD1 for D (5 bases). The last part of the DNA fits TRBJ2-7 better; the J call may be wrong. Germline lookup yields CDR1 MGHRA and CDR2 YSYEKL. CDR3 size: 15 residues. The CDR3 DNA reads TGCGCCAGCAGCCAAGATGGTGGCAGGGCAAACGAGCAGTACTTC. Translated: CASSQDGGRANEQYF.

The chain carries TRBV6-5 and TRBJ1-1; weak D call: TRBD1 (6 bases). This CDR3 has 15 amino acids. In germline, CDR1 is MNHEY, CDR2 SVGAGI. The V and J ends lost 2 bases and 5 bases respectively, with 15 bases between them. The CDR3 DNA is TGTGCCAGCAGTTACCTTGCAGGGGCGGGGACTGAAGCTTTCTTT. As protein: CASSYLAGAGTEAFF.

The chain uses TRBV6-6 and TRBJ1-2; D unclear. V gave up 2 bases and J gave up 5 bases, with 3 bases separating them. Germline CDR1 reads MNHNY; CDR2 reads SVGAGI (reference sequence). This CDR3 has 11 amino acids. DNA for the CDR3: TGTGCCAGCAGTTACATGTATGGCTACACCTTC. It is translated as CASSYMYGYTF.